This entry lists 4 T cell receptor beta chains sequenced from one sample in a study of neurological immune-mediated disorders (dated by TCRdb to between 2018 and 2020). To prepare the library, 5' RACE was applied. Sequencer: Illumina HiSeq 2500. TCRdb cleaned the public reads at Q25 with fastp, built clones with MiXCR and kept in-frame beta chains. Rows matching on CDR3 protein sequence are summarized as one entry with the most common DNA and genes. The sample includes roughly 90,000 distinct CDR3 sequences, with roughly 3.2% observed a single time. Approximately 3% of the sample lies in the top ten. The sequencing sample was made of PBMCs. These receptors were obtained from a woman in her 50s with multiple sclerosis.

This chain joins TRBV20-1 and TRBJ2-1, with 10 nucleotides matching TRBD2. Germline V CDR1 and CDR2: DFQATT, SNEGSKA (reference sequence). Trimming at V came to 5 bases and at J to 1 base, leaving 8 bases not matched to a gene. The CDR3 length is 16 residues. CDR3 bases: TGCAGTGCTCTCCAGCGGGGGGGCGAGTCCTACAATGAGCAGTTCTTC. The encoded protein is CSALQRGGESYNEQFF.

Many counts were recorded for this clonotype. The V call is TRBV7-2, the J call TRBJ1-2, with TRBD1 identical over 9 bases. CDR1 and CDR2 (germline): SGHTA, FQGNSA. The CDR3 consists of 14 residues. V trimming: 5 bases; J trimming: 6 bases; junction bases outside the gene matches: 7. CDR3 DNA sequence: TGTGCCAGCAGCCTACTACAGGGGGCAAATGGCTACACCTTC. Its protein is CASSLLQGANGYTF. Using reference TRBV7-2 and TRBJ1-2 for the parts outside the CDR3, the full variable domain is GAGVSQSPSNKVTEKGKDVELRCDPISGHTALYWYRQSLGQGLEFLIYFQGNSAPDKSGLPSDRFSAERTGGSVSTLTIQRTQQEDSAVYLCASSLLQGANGYTFGSGTRLTVV.

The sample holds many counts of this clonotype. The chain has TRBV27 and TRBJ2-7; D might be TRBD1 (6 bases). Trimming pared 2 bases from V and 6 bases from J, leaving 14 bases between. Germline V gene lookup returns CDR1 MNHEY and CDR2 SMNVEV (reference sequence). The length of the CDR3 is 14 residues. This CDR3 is CASSLNTGMGEQYF. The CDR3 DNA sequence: TGTGCCAGCAGTTTAAATACAGGGATGGGCGAGCAGTACTTC.

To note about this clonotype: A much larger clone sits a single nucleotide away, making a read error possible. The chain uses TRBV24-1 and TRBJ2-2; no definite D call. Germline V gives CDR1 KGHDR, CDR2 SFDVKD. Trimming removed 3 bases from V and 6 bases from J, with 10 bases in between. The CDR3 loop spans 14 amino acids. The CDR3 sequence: CATSDVKSAGELFF. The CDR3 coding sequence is TGTGCCACCAGTGATGTTAAGTCCGCCGGGGAGCTGTTTTTT.